This T cell receptor (beta chain) appears in the sequencing data of a study of cytomegalovirus exposure and HLA in healthy donors. About the study: HLA-typed donors contributed about 85 million unique TCRs, which were held in an early data release.

Study-level points and caveats: In a later analysis, TCR association rates varied by HLA locus: DRB1 most, HLA-C fewest. Upon later analysis, HLA-associated TCR beta chains proved more clonally expanded than other, equally common chains.

PCR employed 60 Vbeta and 13 Jbeta primers. Here immunoSEQ multiplex PCR was the method, and the copy in TCRdb shows in-frame clones only, minus some. The table shows 150,000 to 200,000 clones, with 82% occurring only once. Points on this clone: Its antigen is not identified.

Looked up from germline, CDR1 is MNHEY and CDR2 is SVGAGI. CDR3 length: 14 amino acids. Trimming removed 6 bases from V and 9 bases from J, with 18 bases in between. The TCR sequence derives from a male donor in good health and CMV-seropositive. The chain employs TRBV6-5 and TRBJ2-1; a weak D match, TRBD2 (6 bases). Sequencing input: PBMCs. The CDR3 DNA reads as TGTGCCAGCAGACTAAATTTCGGGGGTGGTGAGCAGTTCTTC. Its translation: CASRLNFGGGEQFF.